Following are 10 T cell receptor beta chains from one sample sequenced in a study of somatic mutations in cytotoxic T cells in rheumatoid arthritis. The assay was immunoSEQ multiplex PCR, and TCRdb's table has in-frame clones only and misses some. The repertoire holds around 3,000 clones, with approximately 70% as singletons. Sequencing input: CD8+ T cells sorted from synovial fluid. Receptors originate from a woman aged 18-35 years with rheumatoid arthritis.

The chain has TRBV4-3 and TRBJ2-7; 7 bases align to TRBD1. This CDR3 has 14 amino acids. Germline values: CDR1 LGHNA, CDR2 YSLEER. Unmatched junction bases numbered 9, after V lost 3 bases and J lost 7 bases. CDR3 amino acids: CASSQTTGVGEQYF. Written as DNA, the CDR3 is TGCGCCAGCAGCCAGACTACAGGGGTGGGGGAGCAGTACTTC.

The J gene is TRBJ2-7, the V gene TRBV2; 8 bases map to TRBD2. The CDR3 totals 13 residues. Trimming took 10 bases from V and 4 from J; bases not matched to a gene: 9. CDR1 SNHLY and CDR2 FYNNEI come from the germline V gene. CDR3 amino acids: CATGRGGVYEQYF. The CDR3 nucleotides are TGTGCCACCGGTCGGGGGGGAGTATACGAGCAGTACTTC.

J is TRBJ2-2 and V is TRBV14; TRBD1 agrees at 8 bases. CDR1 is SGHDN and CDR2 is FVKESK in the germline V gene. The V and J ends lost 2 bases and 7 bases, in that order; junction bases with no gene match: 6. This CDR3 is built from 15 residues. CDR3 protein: CASSQSGQGHGELFF. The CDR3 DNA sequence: TGTGCCAGCAGCCAAAGCGGACAGGGACACGGGGAGCTGTTTTTT. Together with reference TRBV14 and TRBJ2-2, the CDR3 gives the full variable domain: EAGVTQFPSHSVIEKGQTVTLRCDPISGHDNLYWYRRVMGKEIKFLLHFVKESKQDESGMPNNRFLAERTGGTYSTLKVQPAELEDSGVYFCASSQSGQGHGELFFGEGSRLTVL.

The CDR3 DNA sequence: TGTGCCAGCAGCCCGACAGGACATAAAGCTTTCTTT. Encoded protein: CASSPTGHKAFF. This rearrangement joins TRBV7-2 to TRBJ1-1; D possibly corresponds to TRBD1 (6 bases). Trimming left V 5 bases short and J 9 bases short, with 13 bases between. The CDR3 is 12 amino acids. Germline loops: CDR1 SGHTA, CDR2 FQGNSA. Full variable domain (outside the CDR3, taken from reference TRBV7-2 and TRBJ1-1): GAGVSQSPSNKVTEKGKDVELRCDPISGHTALYWYRQSLGQGLEFLIYFQGNSAPDKSGLPSDRFSAERTGGSVSTLTIQRTQQEDSAVYLCASSPTGHKAFFGQGTRLTVV.

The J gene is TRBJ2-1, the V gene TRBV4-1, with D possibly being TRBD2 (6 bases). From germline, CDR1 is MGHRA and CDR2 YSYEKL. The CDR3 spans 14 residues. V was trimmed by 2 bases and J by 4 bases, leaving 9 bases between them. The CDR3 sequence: CASSQPGTYNEQFF. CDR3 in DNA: TGCGCCAGCAGCCAACCCGGGACTTACAATGAGCAGTTCTTC.

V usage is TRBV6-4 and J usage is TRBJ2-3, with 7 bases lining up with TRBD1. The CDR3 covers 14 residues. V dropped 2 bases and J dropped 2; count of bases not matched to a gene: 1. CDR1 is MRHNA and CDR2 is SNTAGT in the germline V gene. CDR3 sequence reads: CASSDGTDTDTQYF. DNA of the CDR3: TGTGCCAGCAGTGACGGGACAGACACAGATACGCAGTATTTT.

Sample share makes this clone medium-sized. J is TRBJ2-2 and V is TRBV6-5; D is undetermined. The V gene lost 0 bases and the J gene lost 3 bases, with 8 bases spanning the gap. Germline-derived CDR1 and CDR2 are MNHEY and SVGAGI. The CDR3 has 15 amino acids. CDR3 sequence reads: CASSYSYGDTGELFF. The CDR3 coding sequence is TGTGCCAGCAGTTACTCGTACGGTGACACCGGGGAGCTGTTTTTT.

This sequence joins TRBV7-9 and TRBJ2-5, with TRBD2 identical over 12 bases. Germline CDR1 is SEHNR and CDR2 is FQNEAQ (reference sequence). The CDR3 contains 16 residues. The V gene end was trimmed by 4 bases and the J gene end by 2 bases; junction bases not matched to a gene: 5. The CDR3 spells CASSCCGLAGQETQYF. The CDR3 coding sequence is TGTGCCAGCAGCTGCTGCGGACTAGCGGGGCAAGAGACCCAGTACTTC.

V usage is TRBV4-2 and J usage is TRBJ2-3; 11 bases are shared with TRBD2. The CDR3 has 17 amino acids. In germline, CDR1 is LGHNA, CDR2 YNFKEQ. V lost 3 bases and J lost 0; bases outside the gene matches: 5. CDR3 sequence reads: CASSQIAGGSSTDTQYF. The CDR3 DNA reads TGTGCCAGCAGCCAGATAGCGGGGGGGTCTAGCACAGATACGCAGTATTTT.

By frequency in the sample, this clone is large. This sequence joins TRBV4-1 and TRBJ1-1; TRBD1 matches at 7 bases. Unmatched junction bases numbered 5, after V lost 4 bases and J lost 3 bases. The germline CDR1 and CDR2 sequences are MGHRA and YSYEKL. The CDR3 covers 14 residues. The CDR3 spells CASSRDSFYTEAFF. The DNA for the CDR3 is TGCGCCAGCAGCCGGGACAGTTTTTACACTGAAGCTTTCTTT.